These T cell receptor beta chains were read from a single sample in a study of immune evolution from preneoplasia to lung adenocarcinoma. TCRdb keeps only in-frame clones here, not all; method: immunoSEQ multiplex PCR. The sample gives 3,000 or so clones, around 73% of which show up once; around 10% is in the top ten. The specimen sequenced was FFPE minimally invasive lung adenocarcinoma tissue. Source of these receptors: a person aged 60 to 85 with lung adenocarcinoma. Each CDR3 is given with its conserved first and last residue. A D gene is named only where the DNA matches it firmly. Clone size, where shown, is once, few, many, or a class for clones that have expanded.

-	TRBV18	TRBJ2-7	TRBD1	TGTGCCAGCTCACCACCGGGACAGAGACTATTCGAGCAGTACTTC	CASSPPGQRLFEQYF
-	TRBV5-1	TRBJ2-2	TRBD2	TGCGCCAGTCAACCGGGGGGATCGAACACCGGGGAGCTGTTTTTT	CASQPGGSNTGELFF
-	TRBV11-3	TRBJ2-2	-	TGTGCCAGCACGCGCTCCACCGGGGAGCTGTTTTTT	CASTRSTGELFF
-	TRBV14	TRBJ2-5	TRBD1	TGTGCCAGCAGCTACGGGACAGGGGATGGGGAGACCCAGTACTTC	CASSYGTGDGETQYF
-	TRBV9	TRBJ2-7	TRBD1	TGTGCCAGCAGCGTGGGACAGGGGGCTTACGAGCAGTACTTC	CASSVGQGAYEQYF
-	TRBV30	TRBJ2-1	-	TGTGCCTGGAGTATTGCGGGAAGCCACAATGAGCAGTTCTTC	CAWSIAGSHNEQFF
-	TRBV11-3	TRBJ1-4	-	TGTGCCAGCAGCTTAGAACCCTCGAAACGTGAAAAACTGTTTTTT	CASSLEPSKREKLFF
-	TRBV29-1	TRBJ1-4	-	TGCAGCGTTGAAGAAGATGAAAAACTGTTTTTT	CSVEEDEKLFF
-	TRBV15	TRBJ2-3	TRBD2	TGTGCCACCAAGCGGGAGGAGGCAGATACGCAGTATTTT	CATKREEADTQYF
-	TRBV9	TRBJ1-3	-	TGTGCCAGCAGCGTAAGGTCTGGAAACACCATATATTTT	CASSVRSGNTIYF
-	TRBV9	TRBJ1-5	-	TGTGCCAGCAGCTATGACAGCTTAAATGGACCCCAGCATTTT	CASSYDSLNGPQHF
-	TRBV6-4	TRBJ2-3	TRBD2	TGTGCCAGCAGTGACGAAGCGGGAGGTTCAGATACGCAGTATTTT	CASSDEAGGSDTQYF
-	TRBV5-4	TRBJ2-5	TRBD2	TGTGCCAGCAGCCCCCCGGGGGCTAGCGGGTTCCAAGAGACCCAGTACTTC	CASSPPGASGFQETQYF
-	TRBV4-1	TRBJ2-3	-	TGCGCCAGCAGCCAAGGGCGGCTTTCGGCAGATACGCAGTATTTT	CASSQGRLSADTQYF
-	TRBV12-5	TRBJ2-7	TRBD1	TGTGCTAGTGGTTTGGAGCCCTCGGGACAGGTTTCCTACGAGCAGTACTTC	CASGLEPSGQVSYEQYF
few	TRBV5-4	TRBJ2-7	-	TGTGCCAGCAGCTTAGGGGCCGGACCCGCCGGCGAGCAGTACTTC	CASSLGAGPAGEQYF
-	TRBV6-5	TRBJ1-4	-	TGTGCCAGCAGTTACAGGAGTCTTGAAAAACTGTTTTTT	CASSYRSLEKLFF
large	TRBV7-7	TRBJ2-7	TRBD2	TGTGCTAGCAGCTTAGGGACTAGCGGGTCCCAGCAGTACTTC	CASSLGTSGSQQYF
-	TRBV7-9	TRBJ2-7	-	TGTGCCAGCTGCAGGGGGGGTGCAGGGGAGAAGGGAGAGCAGTACTTC	CASCRGGAGEKGEQYF
once	TRBV29-1	TRBJ2-3	-	TGCAGCGAACTAGCAAGCACAGATACGCAGTATTTT	CSELASTDTQYF
-	TRBV11-3	TRBJ2-2	-	TGTGCCAGCAGCTCATATACCGGGGAGCTGTTTTTT	CASSSYTGELFF
-	TRBV12-5	TRBJ1-3	-	TGTGCTAGTGGTTACGGGTCTGGAAACACCATATATTTT	CASGYGSGNTIYF
few	TRBV11-2	TRBJ2-1	TRBD2	TGTGCCAGCAGCTTGGCGCTAGCGGGAGGTTTTGAGCAGTTCTTC	CASSLALAGGFEQFF
-	TRBV29-1	TRBJ2-5	TRBD1	TGCAGCGTTCGGACAGGGGGCGCGGAGACCCAGTACTTC	CSVRTGGAETQYF
-	TRBV27	TRBJ2-1	-	TGTGCCAGCAGCATATCAGGGTCAGGTAAGCAGTTCTTC	CASSISGSGKQFF
-	TRBV19	TRBJ2-5	TRBD1	TGTGCCAGTAGTATGAACAGGGGGGCGAAAGAGACCCAGTACTTC	CASSMNRGAKETQYF
-	TRBV29-1	TRBJ1-1	-	TGCAGCGTCCTAAAGGGGGGTCCGAACACTGAAGCTTTCTTT	CSVLKGGPNTEAFF
-	TRBV4-1	TRBJ2-7	-	TGCGCCAGCAGCCAAGACCGGGGGTGGGAGCAGTACTTC	CASSQDRGWEQYF
-	TRBV4-2	TRBJ2-1	-	TGTGCCAGCAGACCCGAGGGGGTCTACTACAATGAGCAGTTCTTC	CASRPEGVYYNEQFF
-	TRBV5-1	TRBJ2-3	-	TGCGCCAGCAGCTTGGAGGGGGGATTACAGAGTGGTACGCAGTATTTT	CASSLEGGLQSGTQYF
-	TRBV7-2	TRBJ2-5	-	TGTGCCAGCAGCCCCCGGCTTCCGAGCCAAGAGACCCAGTACTTC	CASSPRLPSQETQYF
-	TRBV9	TRBJ2-7	-	TGTGCCAGCAGCCCGAGCGAGAGCCCCTACGAGCAGTACTTC	CASSPSESPYEQYF
-	TRBV4-1	TRBJ2-5	-	TGCGCCAGCAGCCAAGCCGGACTGGCGTCCCAAGGGGAGACCCAGTACTTC	CASSQAGLASQGETQYF
once	TRBV19	TRBJ1-1	-	TGTGCCAGTAGTATAGATCTGGAGAACACTGAAGCTTTCTTT	CASSIDLENTEAFF
-	TRBV27	TRBJ1-1	TRBD1	TGTGCCAGCAGTTTATCAACAGGGGGCCACACTGAAGCTTTCTTT	CASSLSTGGHTEAFF
-	TRBV27	TRBJ1-1	-	TGTGCCAGCAGTTTATCCGGACGATACACTGAAGCTTTCTTT	CASSLSGRYTEAFF
-	TRBV6-1	TRBJ1-1	-	TGTGCCAGCCACCGCACTGAAGCTTTCTTT	CASHRTEAFF
-	TRBV7-3	TRBJ1-2	TRBD1	TGTGCCAGCAGCTTAATTGGGACAGGGGGCGCAGGAGGATATGGCTACACCTTC	CASSLIGTGGAGGYGYTF
large	TRBV5-4	TRBJ2-1	-	TGTGCCAGCAGCAGAGACGGAACCTACAATGAGCAGTTCTTC	CASSRDGTYNEQFF
-	TRBV30	TRBJ2-5	TRBD1	TGTGCCTGGTTATCCGGGACAGGGGGAGAGACCCAGTACTTC	CAWLSGTGGETQYF
-	TRBV5-1	TRBJ2-1	TRBD2	TGCGCCAGCAGCCACGTCGGGACTAGCGGGTACAATGAGCAGTTCTTC	CASSHVGTSGYNEQFF
-	TRBV5-4	TRBJ2-2	-	TGTGCCAGCAGCTTGGAAGGGACACATAGAACCGGGGAGCTGTTTTTT	CASSLEGTHRTGELFF
-	TRBV9	TRBJ2-7	TRBD2	TGTGCCAGCAGTACAGCGGGAGGCCCCTACGAGCAGTACTTC	CASSTAGGPYEQYF
medium-sized	TRBV28	TRBJ2-7	-	TGTGCCAGCAGCCTGGTTAGCTCCTACGAGCAGTACTTC	CASSLVSSYEQYF
-	TRBV30	TRBJ1-1	-	TGTGCCTGGACAGGCCCACCTGACACTGAAGCTTTCTTT	CAWTGPPDTEAFF
-	TRBV2	TRBJ2-7	TRBD1	TGTGCCAGCAGTGAAATCCTAGGGGGCCTGAGCTCCTACGAGCAGTACTTC	CASSEILGGLSSYEQYF
-	TRBV28	TRBJ2-3	-	TGTGCCAGCAGACCGTCACTAGGAGCTTTCGGGGATACGCAGTATTTT	CASRPSLGAFGDTQYF
-	TRBV29-1	TRBJ2-2	TRBD2	TGCAGCGTCCGGACTAGCGGCTCTCGGGGGGAGCTGTTTTTT	CSVRTSGSRGELFF
-	TRBV19	TRBJ1-5	-	TGTGCCAGTATCCGGGACGGTGAGACTTATAGCAATCAGCCCCAGCATTTT	CASIRDGETYSNQPQHF
-	TRBV6-6	TRBJ1-2	-	TGTGCCAGCAGTCACCGGGCCTCAGGGACTAACTATGGCTACACCTTC	CASSHRASGTNYGYTF
large	TRBV28	TRBJ1-5	-	TGTGCCAGCAGACAGCCGGGACGGCCTTCCCAGCATTTT	CASRQPGRPSQHF
-	TRBV5-1	TRBJ2-1	-	TGCGCCAGCAGCTCTGGTGGACTAACAGTTTACAATGAGCAGTTCTTC	CASSSGGLTVYNEQFF
-	TRBV10-2	TRBJ2-7	TRBD1	TGCGCCAGCAGAGGGACAGGGCTCTCCTACGAGCAGTACTTC	CASRGTGLSYEQYF